One T cell receptor beta chain is described in this entry. The data originate from a study of blood T cells in healthy people across ages. A J-beta primer mix and a sample-barcoded 5' primer were used in a second PCR of roughly 7 to 12 cycles. TCRdb called the 5' RACE reads again in MiXCR, with one record for every CDR3 protein. The sample has about 2 million distinct CDR3 sequences, less than 50% seen once. CDR3 length equals 15 residues. V lost 5 bases and J 13 bases, leaving 26 bases between the germline ends. CDR1 MDHEN and CDR2 SYDVKM come from the germline V gene. Those donating, healthy Caucasian individuals from Russia, were aged about 6 to 100.

This clonotype was obtained from a woman between 35 and 50 years old in good health. The rearrangement uses TRBV28 and TRBJ2-5; perhaps TRBD2 as D (8 bases). What was sequenced was blood. The CDR3 nucleotides are TGTGCCAGCAGTGGAGCGGGGGACAGCCTATTGCTGCGGTACTTC. It is translated as CASSGAGDSLLLRYF.